This T cell receptor beta chain derives from a study of cytomegalovirus exposure and HLA in healthy donors. Clones were sequenced by immunoSEQ multiplex PCR, and TCRdb holds only the in-frame ones, with some missing. This sample carries a few hundred thousand clones, just over 85% of them seen once, and the ten largest clones take roughly 0.99%. V lost 2 bases to trimming and J lost 8 bases, with 13 bases between them. This CDR3 contains 15 residues. Germline V gene sequence: CDR1 SNHLY, CDR2 FYNNEI. The sample consisted of PBMCs. This TCR derives from a woman under 30 in good health and CMV-seronegative. J is TRBJ1-6 and V is TRBV2; TRBD1 might be the D (6 bases). The CDR3 loop is CASSESAGADSPLHF. CDR3 in DNA: TGTGCCAGCAGTGAATCCGCGGGGGCGGATTCACCCCTCCACTTT.